This T cell receptor beta chain appears in the sequencing data of a study of shared clonotypes between healthy human individuals. The protocol was immunoSEQ multiplex PCR, while the TCRdb copy is restricted to in-frame clones and leaves out a portion. There are over 2,000,000 clones in the sample; 93% occur only once, and roughly 1.7% lies in the top ten. Regarding this clone: Other DNA sequences from this sample encode an identical CDR3 as well.

The germline V gene encodes CDR1 MGHDK and CDR2 SYGVNS. CDR3 length: 11 amino acids. Trimming cost V 4 bases and J 8 bases, with 8 bases left between them. Naive CD8 cells lacked CD45RO, underwent positive selection for CCR7 and left out terminally differentiated effector memory CD45RA+ cells. This rearrangement joins TRBV25-1 to TRBJ1-2; no definite D call. This clonotype was sampled from a man younger than 35 in good health. Some clones in this sample may be carry-over from other donors' samples. Sequenced sample: naive CD8+ T cells from PBMCs. The CDR3 region is CASSGGYGYTF. The CDR3 DNA is TGTGCCAGCAGTGGGGGATACGGCTACACCTTC.